What follows are 29 T cell receptor beta chains derived from one specimen sequenced in a study of blood T cell repertoires in COVID-19. Repertoires were generated with immunoSEQ multiplex PCR, while TCRdb's copy carries only in-frame clones and drops some. The table has a few hundred thousand clones, about 90% seen once. Source material: peripheral blood. The origin of the receptors is a woman aged 25 to 39 who had recovered from COVID-19.

V usage is TRBV9 and J usage is TRBJ2-2; a weak D match, TRBD2 (5 bases). The length of the CDR3 is 13 residues. The germline V gene has CDR1 SGDLS and CDR2 YYNGEE. Trimming stripped 4 bases from V and 4 bases from J, with 8 bases between. In nucleotides, the CDR3 is TGTGCCAGCAGCCCGGGGTCCACCGGGGAGCTGTTTTTT. Residues: CASSPGSTGELFF.

The chain recombines TRBV6-6 with TRBJ1-6; no reliable D call. CDR1 is MNHNY, CDR2 SVGAGI, per germline (reference sequence). The length of the CDR3 is 13 residues. The V end lost 8 bases, the J end lost 9 bases, and 14 bases lay between the germline ends. The CDR3 nucleotides read TGTGCCAGCGCAGAACAGTTGGGTTCACCCCTCCACTTT. This codes for CASAEQLGSPLHF.

In its sample, this clone was seen once. The gene calls are TRBV6-1 and TRBJ2-5, with D perhaps matching TRBD2 (6 bases). The V gene lost 1 base and the J gene lost 4 bases, with 10 bases spanning the gap. This CDR3 has 14 amino acids. Germline CDR1 reads MNHNS; CDR2 reads SASEGT. Here the CDR3 DNA reads TGTGCCAGCAGTGAAGAGGCGGGAAGAGAGACCCAGTACTTC. The encoded protein is CASSEEAGRETQYF.

A single count supports this clone. CDR3 DNA: TGTGCCAGCAGTTTGACTAGCGTCGAGCAGTACTTC. Amino acids: CASSLTSVEQYF. V usage is TRBV28 and J usage is TRBJ2-7, with 8 bases matching TRBD2. Trimming removed 3 bases from V and 6 bases from J; junction bases left unmatched: 1. The germline V gene encodes CDR1 MDHEN and CDR2 SYDVKM. The CDR3 is 12 residues long.

The rearrangement uses TRBV11-2 and TRBJ2-3, with 8 positions matching TRBD2. From germline, CDR1 is SGHAT and CDR2 FQNNGV. V was pared by 1 base and J by 3 bases, with 3 bases of the junction left unmatched. There are 15 residues in the CDR3. CDR3 nucleotide sequence: TGTGCCAGCAGCTTAGTTAGCGGGAAAACAGATACGCAGTATTTT. This sequence encodes CASSLVSGKTDTQYF.

The rearrangement links TRBV19 to TRBJ2-1, with TRBD2 matching over 7 bases. Germline assignment: CDR1 LNHDA and CDR2 SQIVND (reference sequence). V shed 1 base, J shed 5 bases, and the junction held 23 bases outside the gene matches. The CDR3 loop spans 21 amino acids. The CDR3 DNA reads as TGTGCCAGTAGTATAGGCGGCGAACTCCCCCGGGAGCGGGGAACTAACAATGAGCAGTTCTTC. Its protein is CASSIGGELPRERGTNNEQFF.

The chain joins TRBV10-3 to TRBJ2-3, with D perhaps matching TRBD1 (6 bases). Germline V gene sequence: CDR1 ENHRY, CDR2 SYGVKD. This CDR3 region has 13 residues. V was cut by 6 bases and J by 0 bases, with 7 bases left in between. The CDR3 DNA sequence: TGTGCCATCAGACAGGGAAGCACAGATACGCAGTATTTT. Its protein product is CAIRQGSTDTQYF.

This clone was picked up one time. V is TRBV28 and J is TRBJ2-3, with 15 bases aligning to TRBD2. The V segment lost 3 bases and the J segment 6 bases; nucleotides outside the gene matches: 10. Germline V gene sequence: CDR1 MDHEN, CDR2 SYDVKM. This CDR3 region has 18 residues. The chain's CDR3 is CASSFPGLAGGGADTQYF. Here the CDR3 DNA reads TGTGCCAGCAGTTTCCCAGGACTAGCGGGGGGGGGTGCCGATACGCAGTATTTT.

The chain has TRBV3-1 (or the pseudogene TRBV3-2) and TRBJ2-5; D is ambiguous. Deletions cut 4 bases from V and 4 bases from J, with 13 bases between. CDR1 LGHDT and CDR2 YNNKEL come from the germline V gene (reference sequence). There are 14 residues in the CDR3. CDR3 sequence: CASSLSQVGETQYF. The CDR3 DNA reads as TGTGCCAGCAGCCTGTCCCAGGTAGGAGAGACCCAGTACTTC.

This clone was seen once. This chain links TRBV10-3 with TRBJ2-2, with D perhaps matching TRBD1 (5 bases). This CDR3 is 15 amino acids long. V lost 4 bases to trimming and J lost 0 bases, with 9 bases between them. Germline CDR1 and CDR2: ENHRY and SYGVKD. CDR3 in DNA: TGTGCCATCAGTGTACAGGACCCGAACACCGGGGAGCTGTTTTTT. This encodes CAISVQDPNTGELFF.

This sequence joins TRBV7-2 and TRBJ2-5, with 10 nucleotides matching TRBD2. Germline V gene sequence: CDR1 SGHTA, CDR2 FQGNSA. V gave up 1 base and J gave up 6 bases; unmatched junction bases: 5. The CDR3 totals 15 residues. CDR3 loop: CASSLEASGGKTQYF. Written as DNA, the CDR3 is TGTGCCAGCAGCTTAGAGGCTAGCGGGGGTAAGACCCAGTACTTC.

This clone was seen only once. This chain uses TRBV27 with TRBJ1-1; D is possibly TRBD1 (5 bases). The CDR3 spans 14 residues. V lost 0 bases, J lost 3 bases, and 8 bases lay in between. Looked up from germline, CDR1 is MNHEY and CDR2 is SMNVEV (reference sequence). CDR3 coding DNA: TGTGCCAGCAGTTTATCTTGGGGCTACACTGAAGCTTTCTTT. It is translated as CASSLSWGYTEAFF.

The chain is built from TRBV27 and TRBJ2-1; the D gene is possibly TRBD2 (6 bases). The V gene's germline CDR1 is MNHEY and CDR2 SMNVEV (reference sequence). The CDR3 is 13 residues long. V lost 6 bases to trimming and J lost 8 bases, with 14 bases between them. CDR3 protein: CASSSGLSHEQFF. Here the CDR3 DNA reads TGTGCCAGCAGCTCGGGACTCAGCCATGAGCAGTTCTTC.

This chain connects TRBV27 to TRBJ2-1; 12 nucleotides match TRBD2. The junction had 9 bases not matched to a gene; V was cut back by 3 bases and J by 0 bases. Germline CDR1 MNHEY, CDR2 SMNVEV (reference sequence). The CDR3 runs to 19 residues. CDR3 sequence: CASSLGTSGLGLSYNEQFF. The DNA for the CDR3 is TGTGCCAGCAGTTTGGGGACTAGCGGGCTAGGCCTCTCCTACAATGAGCAGTTCTTC.

The chain has TRBV7-8 and TRBJ1-5, with 7 bases identical to TRBD1. Per germline, CDR1 SGHVS and CDR2 FQNEAQ. J lost 4 bases, V lost 4 bases, and 7 bases had no gene match. This CDR3 is 15 amino acids long. CDR3 sequence: CASSWGTAPNQPQHF. CDR3 nucleotide sequence: TGTGCCAGCAGCTGGGGGACAGCCCCAAATCAGCCCCAGCATTTT.

The CDR3 reads CASSVGQTANTGELFF. The CDR3 DNA reads as TGTGCCAGTAGTGTCGGACAGACCGCGAACACCGGGGAGCTGTTTTTT. The chain has TRBV19 and TRBJ2-2; a weak D match, TRBD1 (6 bases). The CDR3 has 16 amino acids. Trimming shortened V by 5 bases and J by 0 bases, and 13 bases separated the two germline ends. Germline V gives CDR1 LNHDA, CDR2 SQIVND (reference sequence).

The gene calls are TRBV9 and TRBJ2-7; D not certain. Germline loops: CDR1 SGDLS, CDR2 YYNGEE. V was cut by 0 bases and J by 0 bases, with 7 bases left in between. The CDR3 spans 14 residues. CDR3 in amino acids: CASSVDVSSYEQYF. The CDR3 nucleotides read TGTGCCAGCAGCGTAGATGTTAGCTCCTACGAGCAGTACTTC.

The J gene is TRBJ2-7, the V gene TRBV19; a possible D gene is TRBD2 (5 bases). This CDR3 is built from 16 residues. The germline V and J ends were trimmed by 1 base and 4 bases, with 17 bases remaining between them. Germline-derived CDR1 and CDR2 are LNHDA and SQIVND (reference sequence). CDR3 residues: CASSIGLGVASYEQYF. CDR3 in DNA: TGTGCCAGTAGTATAGGTCTAGGCGTAGCGTCTTACGAGCAGTACTTC.

The chain is built from TRBV3-1 (or the pseudogene TRBV3-2) and TRBJ2-6; D not resolved. Germline lookup yields CDR1 LGHDT and CDR2 YNNKEL (reference sequence). The CDR3 is 16 residues long. Trimming left V 0 bases short and J 5 bases short, with 11 bases between. CDR3 DNA: TGTGCCAGCAGCCAAGATATAACAGCCAGGGCCAACGTCCTGACTTTC. Amino acid sequence: CASSQDITARANVLTF.

The V call is TRBV29-1, the J call TRBJ2-7; possible D gene TRBD1, 6 bases. The CDR3 loop spans 12 amino acids. V shed 3 bases and J shed 4 bases, with 10 bases lying between them. In germline, CDR1 is SQVTM, CDR2 ANQGSEA. The CDR3 sequence is CSVEDRSYEQYF. DNA of the CDR3: TGCAGCGTTGAGGACAGATCTTACGAGCAGTACTTC.

This chain's CDR3 is CASGLGTGGNQPQHF. The CDR3 DNA sequence: TGTGCTAGTGGTTTGGGGACAGGGGGCAATCAGCCCCAGCATTTT. The chain links TRBV12-5 to TRBJ1-5, with 9 bases that match TRBD1. J gave up 2 bases and V 1 base, and 0 bases lay outside the gene matches. CDR3 length: 15 residues. Germline-derived CDR1 and CDR2 are LGHNT and FRNRAP. Variable domain in full (rest from reference TRBV12-5 and TRBJ1-5): DARVTQTPRHKVTEMGQEVTMRCQPILGHNTVFWYRQTMMQGLELLAYFRNRAPLDDSGMPKDRFSAEMPDATLATLKIQPSEPRDSAVYFCASGLGTGGNQPQHFGDGTRLSIL.

The chain combines TRBV6-5 with TRBJ2-7, with 8 nucleotides matching TRBD1. Germline CDR1 MNHEY, CDR2 SVGAGI. The CDR3 runs 13 residues. CDR3 nucleotides: TGTGCGTACGGCAGGGGGCAAACCTACGAGCAGTACTTC. Protein: CAYGRGQTYEQYF.

CDR3 in amino acids: CATSVSGESTDTQYF. The DNA of the CDR3 is TGTGCCACCAGTGTCAGCGGCGAGAGCACAGATACGCAGTATTTT. V gene TRBV24-1 combines with J gene TRBJ2-3, with D possibly being TRBD2 (5 bases). The CDR3 loop spans 15 amino acids. V lost 5 bases, J lost 0 bases, and 11 bases lay in between. Germline lookup yields CDR1 KGHDR and CDR2 SFDVKD.

This clone has only a few counts. The chain uses TRBV11-2 and TRBJ2-1, with D perhaps TRBD2 (5 bases). V was clipped by 5 bases and J by 8 bases, with 22 bases between them. This CDR3 comprises 16 residues. The germline V gene has CDR1 SGHAT and CDR2 FQNNGV. CDR3 coding DNA: TGTGCCAGCAGCATTCAGCCGGGCCTGGAAGCGGATGAGCAGTTCTTC. It is translated as CASSIQPGLEADEQFF.

The chain employs TRBV20-1 and TRBJ1-1; D ambiguous. The CDR3 extends over 10 amino acids. Between the trimmed V and J ends, which lost 4 bases and 3 bases, there was a span of 3 bases. Germline CDR1 DFQATT, CDR2 SNEGSKA (reference sequence). CDR3 in amino acids: CSATDTEAFF. In DNA form, the CDR3 reads TGCAGTGCTACCGACACTGAAGCTTTCTTT.

The V gene is TRBV5-1, the J gene TRBJ1-2; D gene uncertain. Germline-derived CDR1 and CDR2 are SGHRS and YFSETQ. V lost 0 bases and J lost 8, with 17 bases in between. The length of the CDR3 is 15 residues. The CDR3 here is CASSLVATPSGGYTF. The CDR3 DNA follows: TGCGCCAGCAGCTTGGTAGCGACGCCCTCTGGAGGCTACACCTTC.

V is TRBV6-5 and J is TRBJ1-5; no firm D call. CDR3 length equals 13 residues. The germline V and J ends were trimmed by 6 bases and 11 bases, with 17 bases remaining between them. Germline V gene data show CDR1 as MNHEY and CDR2 as SVGAGI. CDR3 sequence: CASSPITLGAQHF. The CDR3 region has the DNA TGTGCCAGCAGCCCAATCACCCTGGGAGCCCAGCATTTT.

V and J are TRBV20-1 and TRBJ1-6, with D possibly matching TRBD1 (5 bases). The CDR3 length is 17 residues. The V gene's germline CDR1 is DFQATT and CDR2 SNEGSKA (reference sequence). V lost 3 bases, J lost 8 bases, and 23 bases lay in between. The CDR3 coding sequence is TGCAGTGCTAGTCAACGCCCCGGGACGAGGAGGGATTCACCCCTCCACTTT. Amino acid sequence: CSASQRPGTRRDSPLHF.

Here the CDR3 reads CASSLYSRGEYEQYF. Written as DNA, the CDR3 is TGTGCCAGCAGTTTATATTCCAGGGGGGAATACGAGCAGTACTTC. The chain couples TRBV27 to TRBJ2-7; D is possibly TRBD1 (7 bases). The CDR3 has 15 residues. Trimming left V 1 base short and J 4 bases short, with 14 bases between. Germline V gene sequence: CDR1 MNHEY, CDR2 SMNVEV (reference sequence).